Presented here are 25 T cell receptor beta chains from one specimen sequenced in a study of cytomegalovirus exposure and HLA in healthy donors. The PCR contained 60 Vbeta and 13 Jbeta primers. Generated by immunoSEQ multiplex PCR, the TCRdb table keeps only in-frame clones and is missing some. The sample has some 150,000 clones, approximately 76% seen once. Sequencing was performed on PBMCs. These receptors were obtained from a man aged 55-75 years in good health and CMV-seronegative.

This clone was seen a single time. This sequence joins TRBV9 and TRBJ1-1; a possible D gene is TRBD1 (6 bases). This CDR3 spans 14 amino acids. The germline V and J ends were trimmed by 5 bases and 5 bases, with 16 bases remaining between them. Looked up from germline, CDR1 is SGDLS and CDR2 is YYNGEE. This chain's CDR3 is CASSQGGGGTEAFF. In DNA, the CDR3 is TGTGCCAGCAGTCAGGGAGGGGGGGGGACTGAAGCTTTCTTT. Full variable domain (outside the CDR3, taken from reference TRBV9 and TRBJ1-1): DSGVTQTPKHLITATGQRVTLRCSPRSGDLSVYWYQQSLDQGLQFLIQYYNGEERAKGNILERFSAQQFPDLHSELNLSSLELGDSALYFCASSQGGGGTEAFFGQGTRLTVV.

This chain uses TRBV7-9 with TRBJ1-5; D might be TRBD1 (5 bases). The CDR3 extends over 14 amino acids. Germline values: CDR1 SEHNR, CDR2 FQNEAQ (reference sequence). Trimming stripped 3 bases from V and 1 base from J, with 7 bases between. In DNA form, the CDR3 reads TGTGCCAGCAGCTTTGCAGGGAGCAATCAGCCCCAGCATTTT. Encoded protein: CASSFAGSNQPQHF.

The genes are TRBV11-2 and TRBJ2-7; 12 bases are shared with TRBD2. Germline V gene sequence: CDR1 SGHAT, CDR2 FQNNGV. J was trimmed by 7 bases and V by 1 base; bases with no gene match: 5. The CDR3 loop spans 15 amino acids. The CDR3 sequence: CASSLGLAGVGEQYF. CDR3 nucleotide sequence: TGTGCCAGCAGCTTAGGACTAGCGGGAGTTGGTGAGCAGTACTTC.

This clone was counted once. J is TRBJ2-3 and V is TRBV5-1, with TRBD1 matching over 8 bases. Trimming took 0 bases from V and 7 from J; bases not matched to a gene: 19. The CDR3 runs to 19 residues. CDR1 and CDR2 from the germline V gene are SGHRS and YFSETQ. CDR3 DNA sequence: TGCGCCAGCAGCTTGGGACAGGGGAGTGGGCAGGGGTTGCCACATACGCAGTATTTT. It is translated as CASSLGQGSGQGLPHTQYF.

V gene TRBV29-1 combines with J gene TRBJ2-7; 8 nucleotides agree with TRBD1. Germline V gene sequence: CDR1 SQVTM, CDR2 ANQGSEA. V was pared by 7 bases and J by 5 bases, with 10 bases of the junction left unmatched. The CDR3 totals 13 residues. CDR3 nucleotides: TGCAGCGCCAAGCGCCAGGGGGCTCACGAGCAGTACTTC. Its protein product is CSAKRQGAHEQYF.

This clone was recorded a few times. The chain is built from TRBV7-9 and TRBJ2-3; 12 bases match TRBD2. The junction had 8 bases not matched to a gene; V was cut back by 5 bases and J by 5 bases. Germline V CDR1 and CDR2: SEHNR, FQNEAQ (reference sequence). This CDR3 region has 16 residues. The CDR3 sequence: CASSVGLAGSLDTQYF. The CDR3 DNA follows: TGTGCCAGCAGCGTTGGACTAGCGGGGAGTTTAGATACGCAGTATTTT.

This clone was detected only once. V usage is TRBV11-3 and J usage is TRBJ2-2, with 9 bases that match TRBD1. V was clipped by 5 bases and J by 6 bases; unmatched bases: 7. Germline V gene data show CDR1 as SGHNT and CDR2 as YENEEA. The CDR3 has 15 amino acids. In DNA, the CDR3 is TGTGCCAGCAGCCCGGGGACAGGGAGGGCCGGGGAGCTGTTTTTT. It translates to CASSPGTGRAGELFF.

V usage is TRBV7-2 and J usage is TRBJ1-5, with D unresolved. This CDR3 has 14 amino acids. CDR1 and CDR2 from the germline V gene are SGHTA and FQGNSA. Deletions cut 1 base from V and 3 bases from J, with 7 bases between. Here the CDR3 DNA reads TGTGCCAGCAGCTTAGATGGGCCCAATCAGCCCCAGCATTTT. Amino acids: CASSLDGPNQPQHF.

This sequence joins TRBV6-5 and TRBJ2-7, with a possible D match to TRBD2 (7 bases). Between the trimmed V and J ends, which lost 7 bases and 5 bases, there was a span of 21 bases. CDR1 and CDR2 from the germline V gene are MNHEY and SVGAGI. The CDR3 runs 15 residues. CDR3 nucleotides: TGTGCCAGCACCCTGGGGGGGGGCTATAGAAACGAGCAGTACTTC. This translates into CASTLGGGYRNEQYF.

The genes are TRBV9 and TRBJ2-1, with 9 bases matching TRBD1. The V gene end was trimmed by 4 bases and the J gene end by 4 bases; junction bases not matched to a gene: 9. Germline CDR1 and CDR2: SGDLS and YYNGEE. The CDR3 is 16 residues long. CDR3 in amino acids: CASSQTPGQGYNEQFF. CDR3 sequence (DNA): TGTGCCAGCAGCCAGACCCCGGGACAGGGATACAATGAGCAGTTCTTC.

V usage is TRBV5-5 and J usage is TRBJ1-1; D may be TRBD1 (6 bases). This CDR3 region has 17 residues. CDR1 and CDR2 (germline): SGHKS, YYEKEE (reference sequence). Trimming removed 3 bases at V and 2 bases at J, with 20 bases between. The CDR3 nucleotides read TGTGCCAGCAGCTCCTGGCGGGGGGCGGGCCCCAACACTGAAGCTTTCTTT. It translates to CASSSWRGAGPNTEAFF.

V and J are TRBV28 and TRBJ2-1; 8 positions match TRBD2. Germline V lookup: CDR1 MDHEN, CDR2 SYDVKM. CDR3 length equals 15 residues. V shed 3 bases and J 6 bases; nucleotides not matched to a gene: 7. CDR3 in DNA: TGTGCCAGCAGTTTGAGCGGGGGAAGGGTCAATGAGCAGTTCTTC. Protein: CASSLSGGRVNEQFF.

This chain links TRBV28 with TRBJ2-7; no definite D call. Trimming cost V 6 bases and J 3 bases, with 9 bases left between them. This CDR3 comprises 12 residues. Germline V gene sequence: CDR1 MDHEN, CDR2 SYDVKM. CDR3 protein: CASSTTLYEQYF. The CDR3, as DNA: TGTGCCAGCAGCACTACCCTCTACGAGCAGTACTTC.

The chain links TRBV6-5 to TRBJ1-4; 8 nucleotides align to TRBD1. The CDR3 extends over 15 amino acids. Germline CDR1 MNHEY, CDR2 SVGAGI. Germline trimming cut 7 bases from V and 8 bases from J; bases unmatched to any gene: 12. CDR3 protein: CASTPGGWEEEKLFF. The CDR3, as DNA: TGTGCCAGCACTCCAGGGGGCTGGGAAGAGGAAAAACTGTTTTTT.

CDR3 residues: CASSSQGGARGTEAFF. The CDR3, as DNA: TGTGCCAGCAGCTCCCAGGGAGGGGCCCGGGGCACTGAAGCTTTCTTT. The chain employs TRBV7-8 and TRBJ1-1, with D perhaps matching TRBD1 (5 bases). The length of the CDR3 is 16 residues. V lost 4 bases, J lost 4 bases, and 19 bases lay in between. Germline CDR1 SGHVS, CDR2 FQNEAQ. Full variable domain (rest looked up from reference TRBV7-8 and TRBJ1-1): GAGVSQSPRYKVAKRGQDVALRCDPISGHVSLFWYQQALGQGPEFLTYFQNEAQLDKSGLPSDRFFAERPEGSVSTLKIQRTQQEDSAVYLCASSSQGGARGTEAFFGQGTRLTVV.

The chain joins TRBV25-1 to TRBJ2-2; D is undetermined. The CDR3 spans 13 residues. Trimming left V 2 bases short and J 7 bases short, with 8 bases between. Germline V gene data show CDR1 as MGHDK and CDR2 as SYGVNS. Written as DNA, the CDR3 is TGTGCCAGCAGTGAAATCCCGGTCGGGGAGCTGTTTTTT. Its protein is CASSEIPVGELFF.

This clone was counted only a few times. The chain carries TRBV19 and TRBJ1-1, with 9 positions matching TRBD1. The junction had 11 bases not matched to a gene; V was cut back by 8 bases and J by 4 bases. Germline CDR1 LNHDA, CDR2 SQIVND (reference sequence). CDR3 length: 15 residues. CDR3 DNA: TGTGCCAGTGGACAGGGGTTAGGTTCGGGCACTGAAGCTTTCTTT. It yields the protein CASGQGLGSGTEAFF.

This clone appeared a single time. This sequence joins TRBV15 and TRBJ2-7; D ambiguous. Deletions cut 0 bases from V and 0 bases from J, with 9 bases between. This CDR3 has 15 amino acids. The germline V gene encodes CDR1 LNHNV and CDR2 YYDKDF (reference sequence). CDR3 in DNA: TGTGCCACCAGCAGAGAAACTGTTAGCTCCTACGAGCAGTACTTC. It yields the protein CATSRETVSSYEQYF.

This clone was counted only a few times. The chain employs TRBV5-4 and TRBJ2-5; D unclear. The DNA end is more similar to TRBJ2-7, so the J call may be wrong. The CDR3 totals 13 residues. CDR1 is SGHNT and CDR2 is YYREEE in the germline V gene (reference sequence). CDR3 in DNA: TGTGCCAGCAGCTTATCGCGAGCGACCGAGCAGTACTTC. Protein: CASSLSRATEQYF.

In its sample, this clone was seen a few times. The chain employs TRBV6-1 and TRBJ2-7; the D gene is possibly TRBD1 (5 bases). Between the trimmed V and J ends, which lost 6 bases and 0 bases, there was a span of 15 bases. In germline, CDR1 is MNHNS, CDR2 SASEGT. This CDR3 is 15 amino acids long. The CDR3 sequence: CASRESGLSSYEQYF. DNA of the CDR3: TGTGCCAGCAGAGAATCAGGGCTCAGCTCCTACGAGCAGTACTTC.

The chain combines TRBV29-1 with TRBJ2-5; 7 positions agree with TRBD1. The CDR3 consists of 11 residues. The trim removed 7 bases at V and 4 bases at J, leaving 3 bases unmatched. CDR1 and CDR2 (germline): SQVTM, ANQGSEA. CDR3 sequence reads: CSGNRGETQYF. DNA of the CDR3: TGCAGCGGAAACAGGGGAGAGACCCAGTACTTC.

V and J are TRBV19 and TRBJ2-2, with TRBD2 matching over 7 bases. V lost 7 bases, J lost 5 bases, and 16 bases stayed unmatched. CDR3 length: 17 residues. Germline lookup yields CDR1 LNHDA and CDR2 SQIVND (reference sequence). CDR3 residues: CASIPFGREAGTGELFF. In DNA, the CDR3 is TGTGCCAGTATCCCCTTTGGTCGGGAGGCCGGTACCGGGGAGCTGTTTTTT.

This chain links TRBV29-1 with TRBJ2-7; tentative D call: TRBD2 (6 bases). V lost 4 bases and J lost 5, with 12 bases in between. CDR1 and CDR2 from the germline V gene are SQVTM and ANQGSEA. The CDR3 loop spans 12 amino acids. The CDR3 region has the DNA TGCAGCGTTGTAACGGGAGTGGACGAGCAGTACTTC. This sequence encodes CSVVTGVDEQYF.

J is TRBJ2-3 and V is TRBV6-6; 7 nucleotides line up with TRBD1. In germline, CDR1 is MNHNY, CDR2 SVGAGI (reference sequence). The CDR3 runs to 15 residues. The junction had 3 bases not matched to a gene; V was cut back by 2 bases and J by 1 base. CDR3 amino acids: CASSYVGQGTDTQYF. CDR3 nucleotides: TGTGCCAGCAGTTACGTTGGACAGGGCACAGATACGCAGTATTTT.

V gene TRBV28 combines with J gene TRBJ2-3; 8 bases are a match to TRBD1. This CDR3 is built from 12 residues. CDR1 and CDR2 from the germline V gene are MDHEN and SYDVKM. V was clipped by 10 bases and J by 4 bases; unmatched bases: 4. CDR3 in DNA: TGTGCCACCGACAGGGGCCCAGATACGCAGTATTTT. Amino acid sequence: CATDRGPDTQYF.